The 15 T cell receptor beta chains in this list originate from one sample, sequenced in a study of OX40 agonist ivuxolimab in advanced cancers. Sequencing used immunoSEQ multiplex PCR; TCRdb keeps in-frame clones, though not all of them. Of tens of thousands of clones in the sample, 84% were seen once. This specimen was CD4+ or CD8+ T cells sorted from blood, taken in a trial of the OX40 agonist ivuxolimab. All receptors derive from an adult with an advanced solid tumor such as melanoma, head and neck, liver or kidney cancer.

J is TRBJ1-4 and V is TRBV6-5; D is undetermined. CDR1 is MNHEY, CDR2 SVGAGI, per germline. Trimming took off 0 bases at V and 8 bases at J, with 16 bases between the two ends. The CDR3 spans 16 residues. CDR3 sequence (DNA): TGTGCCAGCAGTTACTCGATATCGGAGGTACGAGAAAAACTGTTTTTT. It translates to CASSYSISEVREKLFF.

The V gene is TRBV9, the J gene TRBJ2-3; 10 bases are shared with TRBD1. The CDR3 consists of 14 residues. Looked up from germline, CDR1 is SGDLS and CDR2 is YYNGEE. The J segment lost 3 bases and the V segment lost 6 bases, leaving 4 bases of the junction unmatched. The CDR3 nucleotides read TGTGCCAGCACCCGGGACAGGGGTACAGATACGCAGTATTTT. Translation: CASTRDRGTDTQYF.

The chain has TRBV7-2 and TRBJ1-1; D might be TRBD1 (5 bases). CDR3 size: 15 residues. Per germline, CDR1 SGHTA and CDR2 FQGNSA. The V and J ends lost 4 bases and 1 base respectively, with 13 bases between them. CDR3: CASSWVGDPNTEAFF. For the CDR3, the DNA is TGTGCCAGCAGCTGGGTGGGGGACCCGAACACTGAAGCTTTCTTT.

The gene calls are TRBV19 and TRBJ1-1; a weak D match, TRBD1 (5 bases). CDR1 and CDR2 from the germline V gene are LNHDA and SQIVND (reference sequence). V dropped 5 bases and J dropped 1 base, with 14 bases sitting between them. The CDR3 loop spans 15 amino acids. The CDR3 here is CASSPLQVWNTEAFF. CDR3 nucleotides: TGTGCCAGTAGTCCACTACAGGTATGGAACACTGAAGCTTTCTTT.

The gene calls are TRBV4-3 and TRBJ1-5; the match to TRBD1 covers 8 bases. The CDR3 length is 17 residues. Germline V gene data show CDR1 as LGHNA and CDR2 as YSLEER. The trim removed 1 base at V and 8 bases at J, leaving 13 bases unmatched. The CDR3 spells CASSQVFGTGRGKPQHF. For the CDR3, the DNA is TGCGCCAGCAGCCAAGTTTTTGGGACAGGCAGGGGGAAGCCCCAGCATTTT.

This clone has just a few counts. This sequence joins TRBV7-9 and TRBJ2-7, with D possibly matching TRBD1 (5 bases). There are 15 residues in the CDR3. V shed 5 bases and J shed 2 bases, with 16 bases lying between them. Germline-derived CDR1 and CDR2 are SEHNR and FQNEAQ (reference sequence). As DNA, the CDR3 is TGTGCCAGCAGCGACTCCCAAACAGGTACCTACGAGCAGTACTTC. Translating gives CASSDSQTGTYEQYF. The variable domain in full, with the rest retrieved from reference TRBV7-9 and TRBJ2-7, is DTGVSQNPRHKITKRGQNVTFRCDPISEHNRLYWYRQTLGQGPEFLTYFQNEAQLEKSRLLSDRFSAERPKGSFSTLEIQRTEQGDSAMYLCASSDSQTGTYEQYFGPGTRLTVT.

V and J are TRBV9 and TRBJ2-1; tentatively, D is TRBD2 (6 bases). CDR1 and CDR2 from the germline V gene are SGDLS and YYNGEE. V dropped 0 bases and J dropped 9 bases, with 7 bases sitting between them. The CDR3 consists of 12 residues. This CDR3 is CASSVVGGEQFF. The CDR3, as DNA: TGTGCCAGCAGCGTAGTGGGAGGTGAGCAGTTCTTC.

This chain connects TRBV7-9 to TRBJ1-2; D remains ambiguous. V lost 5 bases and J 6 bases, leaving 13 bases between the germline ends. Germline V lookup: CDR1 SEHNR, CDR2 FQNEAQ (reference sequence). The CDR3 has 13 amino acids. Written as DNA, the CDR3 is TGTGCCAGCAGCCGCGGGCAGGTACATGGCTACACCTTC. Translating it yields CASSRGQVHGYTF.

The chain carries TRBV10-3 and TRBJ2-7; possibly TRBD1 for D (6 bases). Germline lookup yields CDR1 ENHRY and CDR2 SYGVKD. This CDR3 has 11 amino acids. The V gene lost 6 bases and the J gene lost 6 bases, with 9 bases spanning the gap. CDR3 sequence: CAIRETGEQYF. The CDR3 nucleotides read TGTGCCATCAGGGAGACAGGCGAGCAGTACTTC.

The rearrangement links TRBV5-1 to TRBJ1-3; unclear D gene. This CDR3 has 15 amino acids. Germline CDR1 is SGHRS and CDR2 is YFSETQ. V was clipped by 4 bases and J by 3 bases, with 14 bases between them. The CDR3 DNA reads TGCGCCAGCAGCCGAATGATGGGTGATGGAAACACCATATATTTT. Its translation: CASSRMMGDGNTIYF.

CDR3 sequence: CASDLGGGLNQPQHF. The CDR3 DNA reads TGTGCCAGCGACCTAGGAGGGGGCCTCAATCAGCCCCAGCATTTT. J is TRBJ1-5 and V is TRBV6-1; 7 bases align to TRBD1. Trimming cost V 8 bases and J 3 bases; bases outside gene matches: 10. The germline V gene encodes CDR1 MNHNS and CDR2 SASEGT. CDR3 length: 15 amino acids.

CDR3 amino acids: CASSQETGLAGGTQYF. The CDR3 DNA reads TGCGCCAGCAGCCAAGAGACGGGGCTAGCGGGGGGAACGCAGTATTTT. The chain combines TRBV4-1 with TRBJ2-3; 11 nucleotides align to TRBD2. The V segment lost 0 bases and the J segment 9 bases; nucleotides outside the gene matches: 8. This CDR3 contains 16 residues. Germline CDR1 and CDR2: MGHRA and YSYEKL.

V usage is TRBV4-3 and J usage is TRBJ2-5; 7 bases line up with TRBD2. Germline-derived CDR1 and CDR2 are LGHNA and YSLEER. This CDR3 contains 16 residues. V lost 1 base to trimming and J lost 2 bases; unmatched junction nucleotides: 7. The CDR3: CASSQGPAGIQETQYF. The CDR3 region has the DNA TGCGCCAGCAGCCAAGGTCCAGCGGGGATACAAGAGACCCAGTACTTC.

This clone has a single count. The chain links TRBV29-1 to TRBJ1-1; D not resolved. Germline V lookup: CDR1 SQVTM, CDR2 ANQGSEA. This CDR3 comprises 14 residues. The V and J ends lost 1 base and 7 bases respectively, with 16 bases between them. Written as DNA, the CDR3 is TGCAGCGTTGAAGTCCGTCAATTTTCGGGTGAAGCTTTCTTT. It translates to CSVEVRQFSGEAFF.

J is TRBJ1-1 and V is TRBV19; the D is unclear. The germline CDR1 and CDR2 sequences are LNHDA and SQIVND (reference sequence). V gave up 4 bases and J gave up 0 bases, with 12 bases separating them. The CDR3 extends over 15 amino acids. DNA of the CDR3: TGTGCCAGTAGTACCCCCGATAGGGTGAACACTGAAGCTTTCTTT. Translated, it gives CASSTPDRVNTEAFF.